The rows below give T cell receptor beta chains drawn from one sample of a study of blood T cell repertoires in COVID-19. Sequenced by immunoSEQ multiplex PCR; TCRdb stores in-frame clones only, minus some. The sample records a few hundred thousand clones, approximately 90% being singletons. Sequenced: PBMCs or T cells enriched from blood (not recorded which). All receptors derive from a woman between 18 and 30 years old who had recovered from COVID-19. Both conserved end residues are part of each CDR3. D genes are given only for firm matches. Clone size is stated in some rows and not others, as once, few, many or a class when expanded.

j_gene	abundance	v_gene	d_gene	len	CDR3aa	CDR3nt
TRBJ1-1	NA	TRBV7-2	NA	16	CASSLEVRGMNTEAFF	TGTGCCAGCAGCTTAGAGGTACGGGGAATGAACACTGAAGCTTTCTTT
TRBJ1-3	NA	TRBV7-9	NA	14	CASSLPQPGNTIYF	TGTGCCAGCAGCTTACCACAACCTGGAAACACCATATATTTT
TRBJ1-2	NA	TRBV6-5	TRBD1	15	CASSSRQGRGYGYTF	TGTGCCAGCAGTTCCCGACAGGGCCGAGGGTATGGCTACACCTTC
TRBJ2-1	NA	TRBV6-5	TRBD2	15	CASSPTSGDYNEQFF	TGTGCCAGCAGCCCCACTAGCGGAGATTACAATGAGCAGTTCTTC
TRBJ1-1	NA	TRBV9	TRBD1	16	CASSTNPGQGKTEAFF	TGTGCCAGCAGCACAAATCCGGGACAGGGTAAGACTGAAGCTTTCTTT
TRBJ1-1	NA	TRBV9	NA	13	CASAPWEGTEAFF	TGTGCCAGCGCCCCCTGGGAGGGAACTGAAGCTTTCTTT
TRBJ1-1	NA	TRBV6-1	NA	17	CASSEALTGIMNTEAFF	TGTGCCAGCAGTGAAGCGCTTACAGGGATTATGAACACTGAAGCTTTCTTT
TRBJ2-2	NA	TRBV24-1	TRBD1	17	CATSDYPGQGSTGELFF	TGTGCCACCAGTGATTATCCGGGACAGGGGTCAACCGGGGAGCTGTTTTTT
TRBJ2-7	once	TRBV28	TRBD2	15	CASSSPGTSMSEQYF	TGTGCCAGCAGTTCCCCCGGGACTAGTATGAGCGAGCAGTACTTC
TRBJ2-1	NA	TRBV19	TRBD2	15	CASSTGLAGQDEQFF	TGTGCCAGTAGTACCGGACTAGCGGGACAGGATGAGCAGTTCTTC
TRBJ1-1	NA	TRBV27	NA	13	CASTREGSTEAFF	TGTGCCAGCACACGGGAGGGGTCCACTGAAGCTTTCTTT
TRBJ2-4	many	TRBV29-1	NA	14	CSVERSGEPDSRLF	TGCAGCGTTGAAAGGTCGGGGGAGCCGGACTCCAGACTCTTC
TRBJ2-1	NA	TRBV15	TRBD2	17	CATSRDLSGGQGNEQFF	TGTGCCACCAGCAGAGATCTTAGCGGGGGCCAAGGGAATGAGCAGTTCTTC
TRBJ1-3	NA	TRBV5-6	TRBD1	14	CASSFGTGLATIYF	TGTGCCAGCAGCTTCGGGACAGGGCTTGCCACCATATATTTT
TRBJ2-7	NA	TRBV30	NA	13	CAWRGLGVYEQYF	TGTGCCTGGAGGGGACTTGGGGTGTACGAGCAGTACTTC
TRBJ2-1	NA	TRBV18	NA	13	CASCLAADNEQFF	TGTGCCAGCTGCTTGGCAGCGGACAATGAGCAGTTCTTC
TRBJ1-1	NA	TRBV2	TRBD1	15	CASSAQGARNTEAFF	TGTGCCAGCAGTGCGCAGGGGGCCAGGAACACTGAAGCTTTCTTT
TRBJ2-3	NA	TRBV2	TRBD2	19	CASQRGAGSWKGNTDTQYF	TGTGCCAGCCAAAGGGGAGCGGGGTCGTGGAAGGGGAACACAGATACGCAGTATTTT
TRBJ1-1	NA	TRBV27	NA	12	CASSSREFGAFF	TGTGCCAGCAGTTCGAGGGAATTTGGAGCTTTCTTT
TRBJ1-1	NA	TRBV7-2	NA	15	CASSSGTAGTREAFF	TGTGCCAGCAGCTCCGGGACGGCCGGGACTCGTGAAGCTTTCTTT
TRBJ1-1	once	TRBV30	NA	12	CAWPTQGSEAFF	TGTGCCTGGCCCACGCAGGGGTCTGAAGCTTTCTTT
TRBJ2-3	NA	TRBV9	NA	15	CASSEGAVRTDTQYF	TGTGCCAGCAGCGAAGGGGCAGTCCGCACAGATACGCAGTATTTT
TRBJ2-5	NA	TRBV5-5	TRBD1	16	CASSSRTGGGQETQYF	TGTGCCAGCAGCTCACGGACAGGGGGCGGTCAAGAGACCCAGTACTTC
TRBJ1-2	once	TRBV10-3	NA	16	CAISASGEASGYGYTF	TGTGCCATCAGTGCATCCGGGGAGGCATCGGGCTATGGCTACACCTTC
TRBJ1-6	NA	TRBV6-1	TRBD1	16	CASSEFGQGRNSPLHF	TGTGCCAGCAGTGAATTTGGACAGGGTAGGAATTCACCCCTCCACTTT
TRBJ2-3	NA	TRBV6-1	TRBD1	15	CASSEPTGGTDTQYF	TGTGCCAGCAGTGAACCAACAGGGGGCACAGATACGCAGTATTTT
TRBJ2-6	NA	TRBV19	TRBD1	18	CASSFSGTGGTGANVLTF	TGTGCCAGTAGCTTTTCCGGGACAGGGGGGACTGGGGCCAACGTCCTGACTTTC
TRBJ2-3	NA	TRBV3-1/TRBV3-2	TRBD1	18	CASSQEGTDATSTDTQYF	TGTGCCAGCAGCCAAGAGGGGACAGACGCTACTAGCACAGATACGCAGTATTTT
TRBJ1-6	NA	TRBV27	TRBD1	14	CASSPGGSNSPLHF	TGTGCCAGCAGCCCAGGGGGCAGTAATTCACCCCTCCACTTT
TRBJ1-1	NA	TRBV27	NA	14	CASSLNWEGTEAFF	TGTGCCAGCAGTTTAAATTGGGAGGGGACTGAAGCTTTCTTT
TRBJ1-6	NA	TRBV30	NA	14	CAWSVGESYSPLHF	TGTGCCTGGAGTGTTGGAGAGAGTTATTCACCCCTCCACTTT
TRBJ1-4	NA	TRBV2	TRBD1	16	CASSHNPQGGGEKLFF	TGTGCCAGCAGCCACAATCCCCAGGGGGGAGGTGAAAAACTGTTTTTT
TRBJ2-6	NA	TRBV30	NA	16	CAWSDVTGTGANVLTF	TGTGCCTGGAGTGACGTAACAGGTACTGGGGCCAACGTCCTGACTTTC
TRBJ1-2	once	TRBV28	TRBD1	14	CASSAQTGASGYTF	TGTGCCAGCAGTGCCCAGACAGGGGCTTCTGGCTACACCTTC
TRBJ1-1	NA	TRBV25-1	NA	14	CASRATGRKTEAFF	TGTGCCAGCCGCGCTACAGGGAGAAAGACTGAAGCTTTCTTT
TRBJ2-1	NA	TRBV18	TRBD1	15	CASSPMSGTGNEQFF	TGTGCCAGCTCACCAATGAGCGGGACAGGGAATGAGCAGTTCTTC